This T cell receptor (beta chain) was identified during a study of response to subunit inactivated influenza vaccine. Points from the study as a whole: The authors proposed limited new T cell recruitment per seasonal influenza vaccination.

This clonotype was counted a few times. Its target is unknown. One entry per CDR3 protein results from TCRdb running MiXCR on the RT-PCR reads. The table lists roughly 630,000 distinct CDR3 sequences, 13% to 15% of them singletons. Germline CDR1 and CDR2: SGDLS and YYNGEE. Trimming removed 7 bases from V and 2 bases from J; junction bases left unmatched: 11. The CDR3 spans 15 residues. The starting material was PBMCs from blood, obtained roughly 15 days before vaccination. The J gene is TRBJ2-7, the V gene TRBV9; 8 nucleotides match TRBD2. The source of this sequence is a man in his forties or fifties who received an inactivated influenza vaccine. This CDR3 reads CASRVLSGSTYEQYF. The CDR3 bases are TGTGCCAGCCGTGTACTCAGCGGGAGCACCTACGAGCAGTACTTC.